Sequencing of this TCR beta chain was carried out in a study of T cell responses to AZD1222 COVID-19 vaccine. The repertoire was sequenced with immunoSEQ multiplex PCR; TCRdb's copy has only in-frame clones and lacks some. The sample contains 150,000 to 200,000 clones, roughly 92% of which appear only once. The CDR3 has 13 amino acids. Germline CDR1 reads SEHNR; CDR2 reads FQNEAQ (reference sequence). V was clipped by 5 bases and J by 0 bases, with 8 bases between them. The sequence was obtained from an adult who received the AZD1222 COVID-19 vaccine. This sequence joins TRBV7-9 and TRBJ2-7, with D hard to call. Sequenced here: peripheral blood, sampled 28 days after the second AZD1222 dose. CDR3 residues: CASSQWSSYEQYF. Here the CDR3 DNA reads TGTGCCAGCAGCCAATGGAGCTCCTACGAGCAGTACTTC.